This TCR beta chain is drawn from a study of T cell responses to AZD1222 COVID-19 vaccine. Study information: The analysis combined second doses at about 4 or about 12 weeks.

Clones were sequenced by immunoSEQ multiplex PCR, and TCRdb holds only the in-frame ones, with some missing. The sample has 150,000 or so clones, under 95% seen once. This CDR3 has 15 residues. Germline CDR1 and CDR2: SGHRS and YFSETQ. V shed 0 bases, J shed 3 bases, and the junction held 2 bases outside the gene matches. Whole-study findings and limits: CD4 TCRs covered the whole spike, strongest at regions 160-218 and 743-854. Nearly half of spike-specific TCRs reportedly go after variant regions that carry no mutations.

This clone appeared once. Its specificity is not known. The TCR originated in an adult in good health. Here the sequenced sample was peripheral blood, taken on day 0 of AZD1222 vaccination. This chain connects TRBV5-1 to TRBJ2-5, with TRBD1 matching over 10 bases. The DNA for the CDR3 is TGCGCCAGCAGCTTGGGGGGACAGGGGAAAGAGACCCAGTACTTC. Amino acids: CASSLGGQGKETQYF.